This TCR beta chain was recovered during a study of shared clonotypes between healthy human individuals. Generated by immunoSEQ multiplex PCR, the TCRdb table keeps only in-frame clones and is missing some. Here the sample spans 900,000 to 1,200,000 clones, about four fifths being singletons. Sequencing was done on a sample of memory CD4+ T cells from PBMCs. Subset: CD45RA-negative fraction. The source is a man between 18 and 35 years old in good health. Some clones in this sample may be carry-over from other donors' samples.

The CDR3 here is CASSPYRVNADTQYF. The DNA of the CDR3 is TGTGCCAGTAGTCCCTACAGGGTGAACGCAGATACGCAGTATTTT. V gene TRBV19 combines with J gene TRBJ2-3; TRBD1 is a possible D gene (6 bases). Germline V gene lookup returns CDR1 LNHDA and CDR2 SQIVND (reference sequence). The V end was cut by 5 bases, the J end by 4 bases, with 16 bases between. The CDR3 has 15 amino acids.